These T cell receptor beta chains were read from a single sample in a study of blood T cell repertoires in COVID-19. Libraries were prepared by immunoSEQ multiplex PCR; TCRdb keeps only in-frame clonotypes and omits some of them. The data show 70,000 to 95,000 clones, with 70% to 90% seen just once and less than 3.5% held by the top ten. Sequenced sample: peripheral blood. The receptors originated from a man aged 45-65 years with COVID-19, enrolled during active disease. Each CDR3 is given with its conserved first and last residue. The order of the fields is V gene, D gene, clone size, J gene, CDR3 DNA, CDR3 protein. D genes are given only for firm matches. Clone size is given for some rows only: seen once, a few or many times, or a class if the clone is expanded.

>TRBV3-1/TRBV3-2|NA|NA|TRBJ1-1
TGTGCCAGCAGCCCCAACTTGAACACTGAAGCTTTCTTT
CASSPNLNTEAFF
>TRBV19|NA|NA|TRBJ1-3
TGTGCCAGTAGGGCTCTGCAACCGTCTGGAAACACCATATATTTT
CASRALQPSGNTIYF
>TRBV6-2/TRBV6-3|TRBD2|NA|TRBJ2-7
TGTGCCAGCAGTCGCCAAAAAGCGGGGGGGTCCTCCTACGAGCAGTACTTC
CASSRQKAGGSSYEQYF
>TRBV10-3|TRBD1|NA|TRBJ1-1
TGTGCCATCAGTCACCCGGGACAGGGGAACACTGAAGCTTTCTTT
CAISHPGQGNTEAFF
>TRBV3-1/TRBV3-2|NA|NA|TRBJ1-1
TGTGCCAGCAGCGCGGAGGGAAAGTCTGAAGCTTTCTTT
CASSAEGKSEAFF
>TRBV4-2|NA|NA|TRBJ1-6
TGTGCCAGCAGCCGAAGGGAGTATAATTCACCCCTCCACTTT
CASSRREYNSPLHF
>TRBV27|NA|NA|TRBJ1-4
TGTGCCAGCAGTCCCCGGAGGGGTGGCGAAAAACTGTTTTTT
CASSPRRGGEKLFF
>TRBV9|NA|NA|TRBJ1-5
TGTGCCAGCAGCGTATCGACTAACCAGCCCCAGCATTTT
CASSVSTNQPQHF
>TRBV6-2/TRBV6-3|NA|NA|TRBJ2-1
TGTGCCAGCAGTTACTCTCCGAATGAGCAGTTCTTC
CASSYSPNEQFF
>TRBV2|TRBD2|NA|TRBJ2-1
TGTGCCAGCAGTGAGGGTTCTAGCGGGGGGTCTAGCTCCTACAATGAGCAGTTCTTC
CASSEGSSGGSSSYNEQFF
>TRBV6-1|TRBD1|NA|TRBJ1-1
TGTGCCAGCAGTGATTACAGGGGGGCGAACACTGAAGCTTTCTTT
CASSDYRGANTEAFF
>TRBV7-8|NA|NA|TRBJ1-5
TGTGCCAGCAGCCCGAACAGGGATCAGCCCCAGCATTTT
CASSPNRDQPQHF
>TRBV18|TRBD1|NA|TRBJ1-5
TGTGCCAGCTCACCACGTAACAGGGGGCTTCAGCCCCAGCATTTT
CASSPRNRGLQPQHF
>TRBV4-1|NA|NA|TRBJ2-1
TGCGCCAGCAGCCCCCGGACCGTGGCAGGGGAAAATGAGCAGTTCTTC
CASSPRTVAGENEQFF
>TRBV19|TRBD1|NA|TRBJ2-2
TGTGCCAGTAGTAGGCCTTGGGGACAGGGGGCGACGGGGGAGCTGTTTTTT
CASSRPWGQGATGELFF
>TRBV10-3|TRBD1|NA|TRBJ2-1
TGTGCCGCACGGGACAGGGGGTTTAATGAGCAGTTCTTC
CAARDRGFNEQFF
>TRBV7-3|NA|NA|TRBJ2-2
TGTGCCAGCAGCCCCTCCGCCGACAGGACCGGGGAGCTGTTTTTT
CASSPSADRTGELFF
>TRBV29-1|NA|few|TRBJ1-1
TGCAGCGGGGGGTTTACTATGAACACTGAAGCTTTCTTT
CSGGFTMNTEAFF
>TRBV6-5|TRBD1|NA|TRBJ2-2
TGTGCCAGCAGCCCACAGGGGACCGGGGAGCTGTTTTTT
CASSPQGTGELFF
>TRBV5-5|NA|NA|TRBJ1-1
TGTGCCAGCAGCTTGTCGAGAGGGAACACTGAAGCTTTCTTT
CASSLSRGNTEAFF
>TRBV13|NA|NA|TRBJ1-1
TGTGCCAGCAGCTTAGGAAGGGGATGGGGTCTAAACACTGAAGCTTTCTTT
CASSLGRGWGLNTEAFF
>TRBV28|TRBD1|NA|TRBJ1-2
TGTGCCAGCAGTTGGCCGGGACAGGGGGCCGGTGGCTACACCTTC
CASSWPGQGAGGYTF
>TRBV10-3|NA|NA|TRBJ1-6
TGTGCCATCAGTGTCTTTCCGTCACCCCTCCACTTT
CAISVFPSPLHF
>TRBV5-1|TRBD2|once|TRBJ2-3
TGCGCCAGCAGCTCGGGCCTCGGGGGGGCCCGCACAGATACGCAGTATTTT
CASSSGLGGARTDTQYF
>TRBV12-3/TRBV12-4|NA|NA|TRBJ1-2
TGTGCCAGCAGTTTATCTAGGATAGATGGCTACACCTTC
CASSLSRIDGYTF
>TRBV6-1|TRBD1|NA|TRBJ2-6
TGTGCCAGCAGTGGGGACAGGACATACTCTGGGGCCAACGTCCTGACTTTC
CASSGDRTYSGANVLTF
>TRBV7-9|NA|NA|TRBJ2-7
TGTGCCAGCAGCTTAGGGGTCAGGGGCTACGAGCAGTACTTC
CASSLGVRGYEQYF
>TRBV27|TRBD1|once|TRBJ1-1
TGTGCCAGCAGTCCGCGGACAGGGTCGGCTGTCGCTTTCTTT
CASSPRTGSAVAFF
>TRBV7-3|NA|NA|TRBJ1-1
TGTGCCAGCAGCTGGGGGGGTTCTGAAGCTTTCTTT
CASSWGGSEAFF
>TRBV7-6|TRBD2|NA|TRBJ2-1
TGTGCCAGCAGCTCGCGGGGGGCCCCCCACTACAATGAGCAGTTCTTC
CASSSRGAPHYNEQFF
>TRBV27|NA|NA|TRBJ2-4
TGTGCCAGCACTGAGACAGATAAAAAAAACATTCAGTACTTC
CASTETDKKNIQYF
>TRBV7-6|NA|NA|TRBJ2-1
TGTGCCAGCAGCCCCCCCGGGGGGCCAGGCAATGAGCAGTTCTTC
CASSPPGGPGNEQFF
>TRBV5-8|TRBD1|once|TRBJ1-2
TGTGCCAGCAGCCCCAGGACAGGGGGTGGCTACACCTTC
CASSPRTGGGYTF
>TRBV11-2|TRBD1|once|TRBJ2-5
TGTGCCAGCAGCGACAGGGTAAAAGAGACCCAGTACTTC
CASSDRVKETQYF